This passage covers 27 T cell receptor beta chains from one sample sequenced in a study of CD8 T cells in Susac syndrome. Reverse transcription of about 0.45 to 1 ug RNA was performed with random hexamers. Each CDR3 protein gets one entry after TCRdb re-called the immunoSEQ multiplex PCR reads with MiXCR. Counted here are about 83,000 distinct CDR3 sequences, roughly 96% occurring once; the ten biggest clones make up 0.41%. Source material: CD8+ T cells from PBMCs. The receptor set was obtained from a human donor with Susac syndrome.

This chain joins TRBV29-1 and TRBJ2-7, with 10 nucleotides matching TRBD1. Germline V gives CDR1 SQVTM, CDR2 ANQGSEA. The J segment lost 3 bases and the V segment lost 1 base, leaving 6 bases of the junction unmatched. The CDR3 runs to 15 residues. The CDR3 is CSVEGRDRGGYEQYF. The CDR3 DNA is TGCAGCGTTGAAGGTAGGGACAGGGGAGGCTACGAGCAGTACTTC.

The chain couples TRBV4-3 to TRBJ2-1; TRBD2 agrees at 12 bases. The CDR3 is 15 residues long. Germline lookup yields CDR1 LGHNA and CDR2 YSLEER. With V trimmed by 3 bases and J by 8 bases, 5 bases remained unmatched. The CDR3 sequence: CASSQTSGSKDEQFF. In nucleotides, the CDR3 is TGCGCCAGCAGCCAGACTAGCGGGAGTAAGGATGAGCAGTTCTTC.

The V gene is TRBV29-1, the J gene TRBJ2-3; tentatively, D is TRBD2 (6 bases). The V gene lost 4 bases and the J gene lost 3 bases, with 11 bases spanning the gap. CDR3 length: 13 amino acids. Germline assignment: CDR1 SQVTM and CDR2 ANQGSEA. The CDR3 DNA sequence: TGCAGCGTTGCGGGGGAGGCGACAGATACGCAGTATTTT. Translating it yields CSVAGEATDTQYF.

V and J are TRBV20-1 and TRBJ2-1; no reliable D call. Germline loops: CDR1 DFQATT, CDR2 SNEGSKA (reference sequence). The CDR3 sequence is 15 residues long. Deletions cut 5 bases from V and 5 bases from J, with 19 bases between. The chain's CDR3 is CSAATQGPGHNEQFF. Written as DNA, the CDR3 is TGCAGTGCTGCGACCCAAGGGCCTGGACACAATGAGCAGTTCTTC.

In this sample, this clonotype turned up once. The J gene is TRBJ2-7, the V gene TRBV28; 8 positions agree with TRBD1. The junction had 3 bases not matched to a gene; V was cut back by 3 bases and J by 2 bases. Germline V gene sequence: CDR1 MDHEN, CDR2 SYDVKM. The CDR3 has 14 amino acids. As DNA, the CDR3 is TGTGCCAGCAGTTTGGAACAGGGGGCCTACGAGCAGTACTTC. It translates to CASSLEQGAYEQYF. Using reference TRBV28 and TRBJ2-7 for the parts outside the CDR3, the full variable domain is DVKVTQSSRYLVKRTGEKVFLECVQDMDHENMFWYRQDPGLGLRLIYFSYDVKMKEKGDIPEGYSVSREKKERFSLILESASTNQTSMYLCASSLEQGAYEQYFGPGTRLTVT.

This chain joins TRBV5-6 and TRBJ2-5; D may correspond to TRBD1 or TRBD2 (5 bases each). V shed 4 bases and J shed 7 bases, with 11 bases lying between them. The CDR3 runs to 12 residues. Germline V lookup: CDR1 SGHDT, CDR2 YYEEEE. The CDR3 sequence is CASSPGGGTQYF. CDR3 DNA: TGTGCCAGCAGCCCCGGTGGGGGGACCCAGTACTTC.

This clonotype was detected only once. The chain recombines TRBV19 with TRBJ2-7, with 7 positions matching TRBD1. This CDR3 is 13 amino acids long. V lost 5 bases and J lost 3; bases outside the gene matches: 4. The germline gives CDR1 LNHDA, CDR2 SQIVND (reference sequence). CDR3 residues: CASSSGQLYEQYF. CDR3 nucleotides: TGTGCCAGTAGTTCGGGACAGCTCTACGAGCAGTACTTC.

The chain employs TRBV27 and TRBJ2-7; D tentatively reads TRBD1 or TRBD2 (5 bases each). Germline assignment: CDR1 MNHEY and CDR2 SMNVEV (reference sequence). Trimming took 1 base from V and 2 from J, leaving 9 bases between them. This CDR3 contains 14 residues. CDR3 protein: CASSLWDGPYEQYF. As DNA, the CDR3 is TGTGCCAGCAGTTTATGGGACGGACCCTACGAGCAGTACTTC.

The chain employs TRBV6-5 and TRBJ2-3, with D unresolved. This CDR3 spans 13 amino acids. V lost 5 bases to trimming and J lost 1 base, with 7 bases between them. The germline V gene encodes CDR1 MNHEY and CDR2 SVGAGI. The CDR3: CASSPTGTDTQYF. The DNA for the CDR3 is TGTGCCAGCAGTCCTACGGGCACAGATACGCAGTATTTT.

CDR3 loop: CASSSLSGSDYEQYF. The CDR3 DNA reads TGTGCCAGCAGTTCCCTTAGCGGGAGTGATTACGAGCAGTACTTC. The chain has TRBV27 and TRBJ2-7; the match to TRBD2 covers 9 bases. Germline loops: CDR1 MNHEY, CDR2 SMNVEV (reference sequence). The junction had 8 bases not matched to a gene; V was cut back by 4 bases and J by 4 bases. The CDR3 covers 15 residues.

The chain has TRBV5-6 and TRBJ2-1; D gene unclear. The germline CDR1 and CDR2 sequences are SGHDT and YYEEEE. The CDR3 runs 15 residues. V was pared by 0 bases and J by 6 bases, with 13 bases between. This CDR3 is CASSLERVSGNEQFF. CDR3 nucleotide sequence: TGTGCCAGCAGCTTGGAAAGGGTCTCTGGCAATGAGCAGTTCTTC.

The CDR3 spells CASSYSMGGNQPQHF. The CDR3 DNA sequence: TGTGCCAGCAGTTACTCGATGGGGGGCAATCAGCCCCAGCATTTT. The chain recombines TRBV6-2 or TRBV6-3 with TRBJ1-5; tentatively, D is TRBD1 (5 bases). The length of the CDR3 is 15 residues. Trimming pared 0 bases from V and 2 bases from J, leaving 8 bases between. Germline CDR1 is MNHEY and CDR2 is SVGEGT.

This chain joins TRBV20-1 and TRBJ2-7; D perhaps matches TRBD2 (6 bases). Germline V gene data show CDR1 as DFQATT and CDR2 as SNEGSKA (reference sequence). Trimming pared 0 bases from V and 0 bases from J, leaving 12 bases between. The CDR3 runs 15 residues. CDR3 protein: CSARESGLSSYEQYF. In DNA form, the CDR3 reads TGCAGTGCTAGAGAGAGCGGACTAAGCTCCTACGAGCAGTACTTC.

V usage is TRBV4-3 and J usage is TRBJ2-1; possibly TRBD2 for D (6 bases). The CDR3 length is 15 residues. The germline CDR1 and CDR2 sequences are LGHNA and YSLEER. Between the trimmed V and J ends, which lost 0 bases and 7 bases, there was a span of 13 bases. The DNA of the CDR3 is TGCGCCAGCAGCCAAGATCGGCAGGCGGGGAATGAGCAGTTCTTC. It encodes CASSQDRQAGNEQFF.

The chain has TRBV29-1 and TRBJ2-1, with no clear D. With 2 bases removed from V and 10 bases from J, the gap between germline ends came to 6 bases. The CDR3 loop spans 10 amino acids. Germline values: CDR1 SQVTM, CDR2 ANQGSEA. The chain's CDR3 is CSVETVEQFF. CDR3 DNA sequence: TGCAGCGTTGAAACGGTGGAGCAGTTCTTC.

The chain recombines TRBV12-3 or TRBV12-4 with TRBJ2-7; weak D call: TRBD1 (5 bases). The CDR3 length is 14 residues. Trimming pared 5 bases from V and 6 bases from J, leaving 17 bases between. CDR3 DNA: TGTGCCAGCAGTGCGACGACAGCGCGTGCCGAGCAGTACTTC. Protein product: CASSATTARAEQYF.

The gene calls are TRBV15 and TRBJ2-5; 8 nucleotides align to TRBD2. J lost 6 bases, V lost 0 bases, and 9 bases had no gene match. This CDR3 has 16 residues. Looked up from germline, CDR1 is LNHNV and CDR2 is YYDKDF (reference sequence). The CDR3 DNA reads as TGTGCCACCAGCAGAGATTTTGGTAGCGGGAAACAGACCCAGTACTTC. This sequence encodes CATSRDFGSGKQTQYF.

The chain is built from TRBV5-1 and TRBJ2-7; no clear D gene. Trimming took off 1 base at V and 11 bases at J, with 13 bases between the two ends. The germline V gene encodes CDR1 SGHRS and CDR2 YFSETQ. The CDR3 totals 12 residues. The CDR3 DNA follows: TGCGCCAGCAGCTTGAGAGGTGGGAAGGAGTACGTC. Its protein is CASSLRGGKEYV.

This CDR3 is CSARTSDNEQFF. CDR3 in DNA: TGCAGTGCTCGAACTAGCGACAATGAGCAGTTCTTC. The rearrangement joins TRBV20-1 to TRBJ2-1; 7 nucleotides agree with TRBD2. Germline CDR1 reads DFQATT; CDR2 reads SNEGSKA (reference sequence). The CDR3 length is 12 residues. J gave up 5 bases and V 5 bases, and 3 bases lay outside the gene matches.

V is TRBV12-3 or TRBV12-4 and J is TRBJ2-1; maybe TRBD2 (6 bases). This CDR3 has 15 residues. V shed 8 bases and J shed 1 base, with 15 bases lying between them. CDR3 coding DNA: TGTGCCAGCCTCCGGGGAGGTCCGTCCTACAATGAGCAGTTCTTC. Its translation: CASLRGGPSYNEQFF.

The CDR3 sequence: CASSGGGTSGRYYEQYF. CDR3 bases: TGTGCCAGCAGCGGTGGCGGAACTAGCGGGAGGTATTACGAGCAGTACTTC. The chain has TRBV2 and TRBJ2-7; 12 nucleotides align to TRBD2. Germline V gene sequence: CDR1 SNHLY, CDR2 FYNNEI. CDR3 length equals 17 residues. The trim removed 6 bases at V and 4 bases at J, leaving 13 bases unmatched. The full variable domain, with the rest looked up from reference TRBV2 and TRBJ2-7, is EPEVTQTPSHQVTQMGQEVILRCVPISNHLYFYWYRQILGQKVEFLVSFYNNEISEKSEIFDDQFSVERPDGSNFTLKIRSTKLEDSAMYFCASSGGGTSGRYYEQYFGPGTRLTVT.

This rearrangement joins TRBV7-9 to TRBJ2-7; 9 nucleotides align to TRBD1. The CDR3 length is 14 residues. The trim removed 4 bases at V and 3 bases at J, leaving 4 bases unmatched. CDR1 is SEHNR, CDR2 FQNEAQ, per germline (reference sequence). Written as DNA, the CDR3 is TGTGCCAGCAGCTCCGAGACAGGGGGCTACGAGCAGTACGTC. Residues: CASSSETGGYEQYV.

In this sample, this clonotype turned up once. The chain employs TRBV28 and TRBJ2-2, with 15 bases identical to TRBD2. Trimming cost V 6 bases and J 1 base; bases outside gene matches: 12. The CDR3 sequence is 20 residues long. Germline CDR1 MDHEN, CDR2 SYDVKM. The CDR3 protein is CASSPGLAGGPGLNTGELFF. Written as DNA, the CDR3 is TGTGCCAGCAGCCCCGGACTAGCGGGAGGGCCGGGTCTGAACACCGGGGAGCTGTTTTTT.

The chain couples TRBV27 to TRBJ1-2, with D possibly matching TRBD1 (6 bases). Trimming took off 5 bases at V and 4 bases at J, with 20 bases between the two ends. Germline loops: CDR1 MNHEY, CDR2 SMNVEV (reference sequence). This CDR3 has 16 residues. The CDR3 loop is CASSPSQGNMAYGYTF. CDR3 sequence (DNA): TGTGCCAGCAGTCCCTCACAGGGCAACATGGCCTATGGCTACACCTTC.

This clonotype was found a few times. This chain links TRBV30 with TRBJ1-1; the D gene is possibly TRBD1 (5 bases). The CDR3 sequence is 14 residues long. Trimming removed 0 bases at V and 3 bases at J, with 11 bases between. Germline V gives CDR1 GTSNPN, CDR2 SVGIG (reference sequence). CDR3 sequence (DNA): TGTGCCTGGAGTGTAGGACAAGCGGACACTGAAGCTTTCTTT. This translates into CAWSVGQADTEAFF.

This chain joins TRBV5-5 and TRBJ2-6; TRBD1 might be the D (5 bases). The CDR3 covers 16 residues. The V gene's germline CDR1 is SGHKS and CDR2 YYEKEE (reference sequence). V dropped 2 bases and J dropped 2 bases, with 11 bases sitting between them. The CDR3 is CASSLVRVTGANVLTF. CDR3 bases: TGTGCCAGCAGCTTAGTCAGGGTCACTGGGGCCAACGTCCTGACTTTC.

The chain has TRBV29-1 and TRBJ2-1; 12 bases line up with TRBD2. In germline, CDR1 is SQVTM, CDR2 ANQGSEA. CDR3 length: 19 residues. The ends lost 3 bases at V and 1 base at J; junction bases unmatched: 13. The CDR3 is CSVDGARLAGVRSYNEQFF. In DNA, the CDR3 is TGCAGCGTTGACGGGGCAAGACTAGCGGGAGTACGATCCTACAATGAGCAGTTCTTC.